This T cell receptor beta chain appears in the sequencing data of a study of regulatory T cells in long-lasting Graves disease. HTBI primers from iRepertoire and Arm-PCR of CDR3 regions yielded the TCR beta libraries. Using its own MiXCR run on the multiplex PCR reads, TCRdb lists one record per CDR3 protein. The sample has about 540,000 distinct CDR3 sequences, about 14% seen once. Germline assignment: CDR1 SQVTM and CDR2 ANQGSEA. The V gene end was trimmed by 6 bases and the J gene end by 7 bases; junction bases not matched to a gene: 17. CDR3 length: 15 amino acids. There are many counts of this clonotype. Time point meaning: newly diagnosed GD, antithyroid drugs for less than 3 months. PBMCs provided the RNA from which the TCR library was made. The sample was also linked to a second study, of T cells in Graves' hyperthyroidism and ophthalmopathy. As that report states: First-round RT-PCR of the TCR CDR3 relied on the HTBI primer set.

The gene calls are TRBV29-1 and TRBJ1-2, with 7 bases lining up with TRBD1. This clonotype originated in a young man with Graves disease. Material: peripheral blood mononuclear cells (PBMCs), obtained at new diagnosis, from a patient treated with antithyroid drugs. CDR3 DNA: TGCAGCGTCACCCTAACCGGACAGGCCTGGGGTGGCTACACCTTC. This translates into CSVTLTGQAWGGYTF.